A few counts support the clone carrying this T cell receptor (beta chain). This entry is derived from a study of glioma-infiltrating T cells after dendritic cell vaccination. For the study at large: Between about 2003 and 2013, patients got autologous tumor lysate-pulsed dendritic cell vaccines.

PBMC sampling occurred before vaccination, two weeks after the third dose, and at progression. Germline-derived CDR1 and CDR2 are MGHRA and YSYEKL. The CDR3 covers 16 residues. V lost 0 bases and J 2 bases, leaving 11 bases between the germline ends. Only in-frame clones appear in the TCRdb table, and some are missing; sequencing was by immunoSEQ multiplex PCR. The profile shows around 97,000 clones, roughly 79% of them singletons. The chain couples TRBV4-1 to TRBJ1-5; D perhaps matches TRBD1 (5 bases). Sequences were derived from blood, sampled before dendritic cell vaccination. The clonotype originates from a human donor with glioblastoma. CDR3 amino acids: CASSQDGGIGNQPQHF. The CDR3 coding sequence is TGCGCCAGCAGCCAAGATGGGGGGATTGGCAATCAGCCCCAGCATTTT.